This TCR beta chain was profiled in a study of T cells expressing NK-cell markers. To note about this clonotype: Its cognate antigen is unknown.

The CDR3 extends over 15 amino acids. Per the germline V gene, CDR1 is MNHEY and CDR2 is SMNVEV (reference sequence). After re-calling the 5' RACE reads, TCRdb lists one entry per CDR3 protein, DNA absent. The repertoire table contains 200,000 to 300,000 distinct CDR3 sequences. Study findings and constraints: It was still unclear whether expanded NKG2C+ T cell clones were HCMV specific.

The source is a man between 18 and 29 years old in good health. This sequence joins TRBV27 and TRBJ2-5; TCRdb's D call of TRBD1 is untestable without DNA. Source material: blood T cells: a sorted CD56 or NKG2C T cell subset, CD4+ or CD8+ T cells, or bulk PBMC T cells (not recorded which). CDR3 amino acids: CASRPGGRGQETQYF.